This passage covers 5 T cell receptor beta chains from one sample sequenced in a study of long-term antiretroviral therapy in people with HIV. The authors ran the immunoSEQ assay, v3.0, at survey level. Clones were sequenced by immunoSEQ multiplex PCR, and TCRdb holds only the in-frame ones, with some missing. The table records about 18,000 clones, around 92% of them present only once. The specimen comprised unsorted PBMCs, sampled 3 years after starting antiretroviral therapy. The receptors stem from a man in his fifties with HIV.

The CDR3 coding sequence is TGTGCCAGCAGTTACGGGGGGACGGCCCTCACAGATACGCAGTATTTT. Its translation is CASSYGGTALTDTQYF. The rearrangement uses TRBV6-5 and TRBJ2-3, with D possibly being TRBD2 (6 bases). The CDR3 has 16 amino acids. CDR1 and CDR2 (germline): MNHEY, SVGAGI. Trimming shortened V by 2 bases and J by 2 bases, and 14 bases separated the two germline ends.

The CDR3 loop is CASSYIDRGAYGYTF. The CDR3 DNA reads as TGTGCCAGCAGTTACATAGACAGGGGTGCATATGGCTACACCTTC. The chain joins TRBV6-6 to TRBJ1-2; TRBD1 matches 8 bases. This CDR3 has 15 amino acids. With V trimmed by 2 bases and J by 5 bases, 7 bases remained unmatched. Germline V lookup: CDR1 MNHNY, CDR2 SVGAGI (reference sequence).

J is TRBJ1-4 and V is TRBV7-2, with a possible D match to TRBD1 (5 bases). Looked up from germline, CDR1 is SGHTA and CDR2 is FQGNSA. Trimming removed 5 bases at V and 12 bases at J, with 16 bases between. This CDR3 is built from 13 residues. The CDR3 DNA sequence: TGTGCCAGCAGCCCAGCCTTCGGCAGGGAACTGTTTTTT. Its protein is CASSPAFGRELFF.

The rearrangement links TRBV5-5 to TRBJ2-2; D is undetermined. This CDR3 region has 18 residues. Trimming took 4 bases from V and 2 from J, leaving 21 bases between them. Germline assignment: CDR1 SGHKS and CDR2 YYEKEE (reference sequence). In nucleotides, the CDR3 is TGTGCCAGCAGCCCCCTACCGGCCGGCCGAAGCAACACCGGGGAGCTGTTTTTT. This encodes CASSPLPAGRSNTGELFF.

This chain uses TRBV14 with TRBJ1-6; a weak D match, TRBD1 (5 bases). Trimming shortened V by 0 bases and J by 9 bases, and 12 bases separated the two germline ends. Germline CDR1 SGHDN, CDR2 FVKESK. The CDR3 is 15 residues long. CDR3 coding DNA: TGTGCCAGCAGCCAAGAAGTGAATGGGGCTTCACCCCTCCACTTT. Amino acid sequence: CASSQEVNGASPLHF.